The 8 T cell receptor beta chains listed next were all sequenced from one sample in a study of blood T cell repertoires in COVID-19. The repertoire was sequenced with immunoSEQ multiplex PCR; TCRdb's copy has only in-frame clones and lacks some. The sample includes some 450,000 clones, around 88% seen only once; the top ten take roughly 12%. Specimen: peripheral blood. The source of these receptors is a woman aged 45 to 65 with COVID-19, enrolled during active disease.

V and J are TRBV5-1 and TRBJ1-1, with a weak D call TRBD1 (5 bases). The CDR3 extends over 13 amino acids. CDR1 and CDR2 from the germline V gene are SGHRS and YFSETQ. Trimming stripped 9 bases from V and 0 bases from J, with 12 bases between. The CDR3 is CATQQDMNTEAFF. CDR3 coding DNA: TGCGCCACCCAACAGGATATGAACACTGAAGCTTTCTTT.

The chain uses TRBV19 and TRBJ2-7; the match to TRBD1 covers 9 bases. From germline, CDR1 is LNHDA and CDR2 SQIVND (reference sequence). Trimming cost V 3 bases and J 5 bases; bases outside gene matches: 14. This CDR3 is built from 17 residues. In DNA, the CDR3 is TGTGCCAGTAGTATGAGACTCTCTGACAGGGGGGGTGACGAGCAGTACTTC. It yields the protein CASSMRLSDRGGDEQYF.

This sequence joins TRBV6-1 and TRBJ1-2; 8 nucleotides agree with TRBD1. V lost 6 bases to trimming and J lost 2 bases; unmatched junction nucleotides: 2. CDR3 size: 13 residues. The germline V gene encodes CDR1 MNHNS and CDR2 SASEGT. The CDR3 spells CASSRQGNYGYTF. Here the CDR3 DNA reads TGTGCCAGCAGCAGACAGGGGAACTATGGCTACACCTTC.

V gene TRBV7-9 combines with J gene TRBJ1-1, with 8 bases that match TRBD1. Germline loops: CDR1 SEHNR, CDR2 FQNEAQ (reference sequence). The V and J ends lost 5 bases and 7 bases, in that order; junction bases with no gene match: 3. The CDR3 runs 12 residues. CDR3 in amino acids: CASSTDRDEAFF. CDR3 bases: TGTGCCAGCAGCACGGACAGGGATGAAGCTTTCTTT.

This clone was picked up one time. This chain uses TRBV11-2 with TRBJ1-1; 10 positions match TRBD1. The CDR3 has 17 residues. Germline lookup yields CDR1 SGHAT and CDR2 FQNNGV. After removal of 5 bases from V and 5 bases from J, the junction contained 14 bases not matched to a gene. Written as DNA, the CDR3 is TGTGCCAGCAGCCCCCGGCCGGGACAGGGGCGGGAAACTGAAGCTTTCTTT. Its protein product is CASSPRPGQGRETEAFF.

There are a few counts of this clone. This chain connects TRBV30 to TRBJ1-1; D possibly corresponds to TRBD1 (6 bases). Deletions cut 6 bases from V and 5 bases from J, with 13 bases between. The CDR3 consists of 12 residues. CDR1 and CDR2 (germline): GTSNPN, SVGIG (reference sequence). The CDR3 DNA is TGTGCCTGTCACAGGGCGAGGACTGAAGCTTTCTTT. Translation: CACHRARTEAFF.

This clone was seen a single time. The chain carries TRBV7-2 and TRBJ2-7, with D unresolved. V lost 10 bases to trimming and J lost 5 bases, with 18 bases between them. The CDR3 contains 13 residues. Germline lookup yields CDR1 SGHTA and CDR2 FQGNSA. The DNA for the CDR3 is TGTGCCACCCTGAGCTTAGCCGCGAACGAGCAGTACTTC. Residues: CATLSLAANEQYF. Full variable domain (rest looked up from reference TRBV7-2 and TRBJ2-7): GAGVSQSPSNKVTEKGKDVELRCDPISGHTALYWYRQSLGQGLEFLIYFQGNSAPDKSGLPSDRFSAERTGGSVSTLTIQRTQQEDSAVYLCATLSLAANEQYFGPGTRLTVT.

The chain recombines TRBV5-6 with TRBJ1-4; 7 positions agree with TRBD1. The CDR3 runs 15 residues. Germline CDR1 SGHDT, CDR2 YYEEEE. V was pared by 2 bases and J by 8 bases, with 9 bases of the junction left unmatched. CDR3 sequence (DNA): TGTGCCAGCAGCTTTAGTACAGGGGTCCGGGAAAAACTGTTTTTT. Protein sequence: CASSFSTGVREKLFF.